This T cell receptor beta chain was observed in a study of blood T cells in healthy people across ages. Every participating donor contributed roughly 10 milliliters of peripheral blood through a draw. Using a J-beta primer mix together with a sample-barcoded 5' primer, a second PCR was run for roughly 7 to 11 cycles. A single record per CDR3 protein comes from TCRdb applying MiXCR to the 5' RACE reads. The sample has under 700,000 distinct CDR3 sequences, around 24% seen once. The same sample was also studied in work on T cells of mothers and their children.

This sequence originates from a boy between 5 and 17 years old in good health. The specimen sequenced was blood.

The CDR3 loop reads CSASGQIAKNIQYF. DNA for the CDR3: TGCAGTGCTAGTGGGCAGATAGCCAAAAACATTCAGTACTTC. The V gene is TRBV20-1, the J gene TRBJ2-4, with D uncertain. The V end lost 3 bases, the J end lost 0 bases, and 9 bases lay between the germline ends. Germline V gene data show CDR1 as DFQATT and CDR2 as SNEGSKA (reference sequence). The CDR3 loop spans 14 amino acids.